These 7 T cell receptor beta chains were sequenced from one sample in a study of cytomegalovirus exposure and HLA in healthy donors. The PCR ran on 60 Vbeta and 13 Jbeta primers. Assay: immunoSEQ multiplex PCR; the TCRdb copy retains only in-frame clones and omits some. The repertoire holds roughly 130,000 clones, with roughly four fifths as singletons. The specimen was PBMCs. All receptors come from a woman in her fifties or sixties in good health and CMV-seronegative.

This sequence joins TRBV5-6 and TRBJ1-2; 7 positions match TRBD1. The CDR3 runs 18 residues. V lost 4 bases and J lost 0; bases outside the gene matches: 15. The V gene's germline CDR1 is SGHDT and CDR2 YYEEEE. The CDR3 DNA reads as TGTGCCAGCAGCCCGGATTTGACAGGGACGCTTCCTAACTATGGCTACACCTTC. Protein product: CASSPDLTGTLPNYGYTF.

V is TRBV7-9 and J is TRBJ1-2, with D tentatively TRBD1 (6 bases). This CDR3 region has 14 residues. V was clipped by 1 base and J by 5 bases, with 11 bases between them. Germline V gene lookup returns CDR1 SEHNR and CDR2 FQNEAQ (reference sequence). The DNA of the CDR3 is TGTGCCAGCAGCTTAGTTCGGGGGGCGTATGGCTACACCTTC. This codes for CASSLVRGAYGYTF. The variable domain in full, completed from reference TRBV7-9 and TRBJ1-2, reads DTGVSQNPRHKITKRGQNVTFRCDPISEHNRLYWYRQTLGQGPEFLTYFQNEAQLEKSRLLSDRFSAERPKGSFSTLEIQRTEQGDSAMYLCASSLVRGAYGYTFGSGTRLTVV.

The chain is built from TRBV30 and TRBJ1-4; no clear D. CDR1 is GTSNPN, CDR2 SVGIG, per germline (reference sequence). Trimming left V 5 bases short and J 6 bases short, with 10 bases between. CDR3 length: 12 residues. The CDR3 loop is CAWGPGDEKLFF. In nucleotides, the CDR3 is TGTGCCTGGGGCCCCGGGGATGAAAAACTGTTTTTT.

This chain uses TRBV30 with TRBJ2-4; D possibly corresponds to TRBD1 (5 bases). V was pared by 2 bases and J by 1 base, with 12 bases between. This CDR3 has 15 amino acids. Looked up from germline, CDR1 is GTSNPN and CDR2 is SVGIG (reference sequence). CDR3 protein: CAWSIGARAKNIQYF. The CDR3 nucleotides read TGTGCCTGGAGTATAGGGGCCAGGGCCAAAAACATTCAGTACTTC. The full variable domain, its missing parts supplied by reference TRBV30 and TRBJ2-4, is SQTIHQWPATLVQPVGSPLSLECTVEGTSNPNLYWYRQAAGRGLQLLFYSVGIGQISSEVPQNLSASRPQDRQFILSSKKLLLSDSGFYLCAWSIGARAKNIQYFGAGTRLSVL.

This clone was observed a few times. The V call is TRBV27, the J call TRBJ2-7; maybe TRBD1 (5 bases). This CDR3 has 13 residues. Germline V lookup: CDR1 MNHEY, CDR2 SMNVEV (reference sequence). V was shortened by 3 bases and J by 3 bases, with 9 bases between the two germline ends. CDR3 coding DNA: TGTGCCAGCAGTTTGGGGCCGTTCTACGAGCAGTACTTC. Protein: CASSLGPFYEQYF.

The genes are TRBV27 and TRBJ2-1; 14 bases map to TRBD2. Trimming cost V 3 bases and J 8 bases; bases outside gene matches: 9. The CDR3 runs 17 residues. Germline V gene lookup returns CDR1 MNHEY and CDR2 SMNVEV (reference sequence). The CDR3 loop is CASSFNRLAGGPDEQFF. CDR3 DNA: TGTGCCAGCAGTTTCAACAGACTAGCGGGAGGGCCCGATGAGCAGTTCTTC.

This clone was seen only once. The chain couples TRBV7-9 to TRBJ2-7; D possibly corresponds to TRBD2 (6 bases). Trimming left V 3 bases short and J 4 bases short, with 10 bases between. Germline assignment: CDR1 SEHNR and CDR2 FQNEAQ (reference sequence). CDR3 length: 13 amino acids. The CDR3 DNA is TGTGCCAGCAGCTTCGGGGGAACTTACGAGCAGTACTTC. This sequence encodes CASSFGGTYEQYF.